The T cell receptor (beta chain) under discussion was sequenced for a study of identical twins. About this clonotype: Its target is not known.

Template switching added a universal primer site; cDNA carried unique molecular identifiers. A single record per CDR3 protein comes from TCRdb applying MiXCR to the 5' RACE reads. The sample lists some 1,700,000 distinct CDR3 sequences; roughly a third were seen once. From germline, CDR1 is ENHRY and CDR2 SYGVKD. Trimming left V 1 base short and J 2 bases short, with 9 bases between. The length of the CDR3 is 14 residues. Points from the study as a whole: Twins showed weaker excess sharing in their beta out-of-frame sequences.

The TCR originated in a newborn girl in good health. The sequenced sample was cord blood. This rearrangement joins TRBV10-3 to TRBJ2-7; possibly TRBD1 or TRBD2 for D (6 bases each). The DNA of the CDR3 is TGTGCCATCAGTGAGTGGGGGGACACCTACGAGCAGTACTTC. Its translation is CAISEWGDTYEQYF.